These T cell receptor beta chains were read from a single sample in a study of regulatory T cells in long-lasting Graves disease. From the multiplex PCR reads, TCRdb called clonotypes with MiXCR, one entry per CDR3 protein. The sample consists of about 500,000 distinct CDR3 sequences, about 12% of them appearing once. This sample also appeared in a second study, on T cells in Graves' hyperthyroidism and ophthalmopathy.

The sample was peripheral blood mononuclear cells (PBMCs), taken at new diagnosis, from a patient treated with antithyroid drugs. The origin of the receptors is a woman aged 25 to 39 with Graves disease. CDR3s include the opening cysteine and the closing phenylalanine or tryptophan. Each record gives: J gene, CDR3 length, D gene, V gene, clone size, CDR3 DNA, CDR3 protein. The D gene is left open where the match is weak. Where a row states a size, it is once, few, many or the class of an expanded clone; other rows omit it.

TRBJ1-5,16,-,TRBV15,-,TGTGCCACCAGCAGAGGGCAGGGAAAGGGCAATCAGCCCCAGCATTTT,CATSRGQGKGNQPQHF
TRBJ2-1,13,TRBD1,TRBV29-1,many,TGCAGCGTTGTGGCAGGGGGTGGGGATGAGCAGTTCTTC,CSVVAGGGDEQFF
TRBJ1-2,15,TRBD1,TRBV29-1,-,TGCAGCGTTGCCGGGACAGGGCTGGCGAACTATGGCTACACCTTC,CSVAGTGLANYGYTF
TRBJ2-3,13,-,TRBV11-1,many,TGTGCCAGCAGCTCTGCTAGCACAGATACGCAGTATTTT,CASSSASTDTQYF
TRBJ1-1,14,-,TRBV7-9,many,TGTGCCAGCAGCTTAAGACAGTGGGACTTTCAAGCTTTCTTT,CASSLRQWDFQAFF
TRBJ2-2,13,-,TRBV20-1,-,TGCAGTGCTAGGGACGGCAACACCGGGGAGCTGTTTTTT,CSARDGNTGELFF
TRBJ1-2,15,TRBD1,TRBV18,many,TGTGCCAGTTCAAACACGGTAGAGGGGGCGAGTGGCTACACCTTC,CASSNTVEGASGYTF
TRBJ2-7,13,-,TRBV29-1,many,TGCAGCGTTGAAGATGGGGTGGGGTACGAGCAGTACTTC,CSVEDGVGYEQYF
TRBJ2-5,16,TRBD2,TRBV7-2,many,TGTGCCAGCAGCTCGGGACTAGCGGGAGAGATAGAGACCCAGTACTTC,CASSSGLAGEIETQYF
TRBJ1-5,14,-,TRBV20-1,many,TGCAGTGCTAGAGATTTCACAATGGATCAGCCCCAGCATTTT,CSARDFTMDQPQHF
TRBJ2-1,16,TRBD1,TRBV10-3,few,TGTGCCATCAGTGATGCCGGGACAGGCGGTGGCGATGAGCAGTTCTTC,CAISDAGTGGGDEQFF
TRBJ2-7,18,-,TRBV12-5,many,TGTGCTAGTGGTTTGGTGGGGTGGAGCGGGACAGACTTCTACGAGCAGTACTTC,CASGLVGWSGTDFYEQYF
TRBJ2-4,20,TRBD2,TRBV27,-,TGTGCCAGCAGTCCCCTTCCGGGGGGGTCCAGCGGTCTAGCCAAAAACATTCAGTACTTC,CASSPLPGGSSGLAKNIQYF
TRBJ1-5,15,-,TRBV6-4,few,TGTGCCAGCAGTGACTCGAACAGGGCGGGCCAGCCCCAGCATTTT,CASSDSNRAGQPQHF
TRBJ2-1,15,TRBD2,TRBV15,many,TGTGCCACCAGCAGAGGCGGGAGTTCCTACAATGAGCAGTTCTTC,CATSRGGSSYNEQFF
TRBJ1-1,13,-,TRBV12-3/TRBV12-4,many,TGTGCCAGCACCTATAGCACGGCAGGGGAAGCTTTCTTT,CASTYSTAGEAFF
TRBJ2-7,15,-,TRBV6-5,few,TGTGCCAGCAGTTACCTGGCTCCAGGGATGAGCGAGCAGTACTTC,CASSYLAPGMSEQYF
TRBJ2-7,15,-,TRBV3-1,-,TGTGCCAGCAGCCAAGACTCCGGGACGGACTACGAGCAGTACTTC,CASSQDSGTDYEQYF
TRBJ1-2,14,-,TRBV11-2,many,TGTGCCAGCAGCTCTAGCTCGGGCTACGGGGGCTACACCTTC,CASSSSSGYGGYTF
TRBJ1-5,14,-,TRBV30,many,TGTGCCTGGAGCGGACTCGGGCGCAATCAGCCCCAGCATTTT,CAWSGLGRNQPQHF
TRBJ2-7,12,TRBD2,TRBV18,few,TGTGCCAGCTCACCACGGGGGGGAGAGCAGTACTTC,CASSPRGGEQYF
TRBJ2-3,13,-,TRBV6-5,-,TGTGCCAGCAGTTCCTCAGGGGCAGATACGCAGTATTTT,CASSSSGADTQYF
TRBJ2-3,15,-,TRBV29-1,-,TGCAGCGTCGGAATAGCGCAGGGACCCGGTAATACGCAGTATTTT,CSVGIAQGPGNTQYF
TRBJ1-2,14,-,TRBV9,few,TGTGCCAGCAGTCGATCCGGGATCAACTATGGCTACACCTTC,CASSRSGINYGYTF
TRBJ1-4,14,-,TRBV7-2,many,TGTGCCAGCAGCTTAGGTTCGCAGAATGAAAAACTGTTTTTT,CASSLGSQNEKLFF
TRBJ1-2,15,TRBD1,TRBV6-2/TRBV6-3,many,TGTGCCAGCAGTTACTCGGACAGGCCAGGCTATGGCTACACCTTC,CASSYSDRPGYGYTF
TRBJ1-4,16,-,TRBV28,many,TGTGCCAGCAGTTTGAGTTTTGGGGTGGGTCCTGAAAAACTGTTTTTT,CASSLSFGVGPEKLFF
TRBJ1-2,12,TRBD1,TRBV28,many,TGTGCCAGCAGGACAGGGAGCTATGGCTACACCTTC,CASRTGSYGYTF
TRBJ2-3,15,TRBD2,TRBV10-2,many,TGCGCCAGCAGTGACGGACTAGCGGCTACAGATACGCAGTATTTT,CASSDGLAATDTQYF
TRBJ1-2,13,-,TRBV11-1,-,TGTGCCAGCAGCCGGGGACGGGACTATGGCTACACCTTC,CASSRGRDYGYTF
TRBJ1-1,15,-,TRBV6-1,few,TGTGCCAGCAGCTCAGGGGTTGGGACGATTTCTGAAGCTTTCTTT,CASSSGVGTISEAFF
TRBJ1-5,13,-,TRBV30,few,TGTGCCTGGAGTTGGTCGGGGAATCAGCCCCAGCATTTT,CAWSWSGNQPQHF
TRBJ2-7,15,-,TRBV7-2,-,TGTGCCAGCAGCTTAGTCGGGACAAGACCCTACGAGCAGTACTTC,CASSLVGTRPYEQYF
TRBJ2-2,16,-,TRBV7-3,few,TGTGCCAGCAGCCCACGTGGTGTCACCAACACCGGGGAGCTGTTTTTT,CASSPRGVTNTGELFF
TRBJ1-1,16,-,TRBV14,-,TGTGCCAGCAGCCAAGATACAGATAGGTGGAACACTGAAGCTTTCTTT,CASSQDTDRWNTEAFF
TRBJ2-7,15,-,TRBV3-1,many,TGTGCCAGCAGCCAAGTTTACGGGGGCTCCTACGAGCAGTACTTC,CASSQVYGGSYEQYF
TRBJ2-7,18,-,TRBV7-3,few,TGTGCCAGCAGCTTAAGGTACCCTAGCCCCTATATAAACTACGAGCAGTACTTC,CASSLRYPSPYINYEQYF
TRBJ1-4,14,TRBD1,TRBV6-1,once,TGTGCCAGCAGCACAGACAGGGGAGGTGAAAAACTGTTTTTT,CASSTDRGGEKLFF
TRBJ2-7,14,TRBD1,TRBV20-1,many,TGCAGTGCTAACGACAGGGGTCCGACCCAAGAGCAGTACTTC,CSANDRGPTQEQYF
TRBJ2-1,17,TRBD2,TRBV11-2,few,TGTGCCAGCAGCCCCCCGGACTGGCGGGAGAAAACGAATGAGCAGTTCTTC,CASSPPDWREKTNEQFF
TRBJ2-7,13,-,TRBV6-1,many,TGTGCCAGCAGGAGGGGCGCAACCTACGAGCAGTACTTC,CASRRGATYEQYF
TRBJ1-1,14,-,TRBV9,once,TGTGCCAGCAGCGCCAATACAGGGATAACTGAAGCTTTCTTT,CASSANTGITEAFF
TRBJ1-1,15,-,TRBV12-3/TRBV12-4,-,TGTGCCAGCAGACACCTCGGGACGGTGATCACTGAAGCCTTCTTT,CASRHLGTVITEAFF
TRBJ1-5,15,-,TRBV7-2,-,TGTGCCAGCAGCTTAGAGGGGGAAGTGGGACAGCCCCAGCATTTT,CASSLEGEVGQPQHF
TRBJ1-1,13,-,TRBV20-1,-,TGCAGTGCAACACCCCATTTGAACACTGAAGCTTTCTTT,CSATPHLNTEAFF
TRBJ2-2,16,-,TRBV6-2/TRBV6-3,few,TGTGCCAGCAGTTACGCCGGGGGCTCGTTGACCGGGGAGCTGTTTTTT,CASSYAGGSLTGELFF
TRBJ1-1,12,-,TRBV29-1,few,TGCAGCGTTGACAGGGCGGGGAGTGAAGCTTTCTTT,CSVDRAGSEAFF
TRBJ1-1,14,-,TRBV2,many,TGTGCCAGCAGTGAAGCGCTGTCAGGGACTGAAGCTTTCTTT,CASSEALSGTEAFF
TRBJ1-2,11,-,TRBV2,many,TGTGCCAGCCAACAGGTATATGGCTACACCTTC,CASQQVYGYTF
TRBJ1-4,12,-,TRBV30,-,TGTGCCTGGAGTACCTACGCCGGGGTACTGTTTTTT,CAWSTYAGVLFF
TRBJ2-6,20,TRBD1,TRBV6-1,many,TGTGCCAGCAGCAAACGAGGGTCAGGGGGAAGACTCTCTGGGGCCAACGTCCTGACTTTC,CASSKRGSGGRLSGANVLTF